The present T cell receptor beta chain was sequenced within a study of T cells after yellow fever vaccination. General study findings and limits: CD4 and CD8 compartments shared a small share of clonotypes, likely from convergent recombination. Most clones from primary vaccination resurfaced after the booster (around 97% CD4, 88% CD8).

UMIs were added to TCR cDNA along with a universal primer site when it was made by 5'RACE template switching. From the 5' RACE reads, TCRdb called clonotypes with MiXCR, one entry per CDR3 protein. In the table there are about 250,000 distinct CDR3 sequences, roughly 3.5% of which are singletons. Germline V gene sequence: CDR1 MNHEY, CDR2 SMNVEV (reference sequence). The CDR3 runs 13 residues. V lost 2 bases and J 7 bases, leaving 12 bases between the germline ends. This clonotype has ten or more counts. Its antigen is not identified. The sequence came from a man aged 18 to 30 who received the YFV17D yellow fever vaccine. Sample: PBMCs, taken 15 days after the yellow fever booster vaccination. The chain recombines TRBV27 with TRBJ2-7; a possible D gene is TRBD1 (6 bases). CDR3 sequence: CASSLNRAGEQYV. DNA of the CDR3: TGTGCCAGCAGTTTAAACAGGGCTGGAGAGCAGTACGTC.